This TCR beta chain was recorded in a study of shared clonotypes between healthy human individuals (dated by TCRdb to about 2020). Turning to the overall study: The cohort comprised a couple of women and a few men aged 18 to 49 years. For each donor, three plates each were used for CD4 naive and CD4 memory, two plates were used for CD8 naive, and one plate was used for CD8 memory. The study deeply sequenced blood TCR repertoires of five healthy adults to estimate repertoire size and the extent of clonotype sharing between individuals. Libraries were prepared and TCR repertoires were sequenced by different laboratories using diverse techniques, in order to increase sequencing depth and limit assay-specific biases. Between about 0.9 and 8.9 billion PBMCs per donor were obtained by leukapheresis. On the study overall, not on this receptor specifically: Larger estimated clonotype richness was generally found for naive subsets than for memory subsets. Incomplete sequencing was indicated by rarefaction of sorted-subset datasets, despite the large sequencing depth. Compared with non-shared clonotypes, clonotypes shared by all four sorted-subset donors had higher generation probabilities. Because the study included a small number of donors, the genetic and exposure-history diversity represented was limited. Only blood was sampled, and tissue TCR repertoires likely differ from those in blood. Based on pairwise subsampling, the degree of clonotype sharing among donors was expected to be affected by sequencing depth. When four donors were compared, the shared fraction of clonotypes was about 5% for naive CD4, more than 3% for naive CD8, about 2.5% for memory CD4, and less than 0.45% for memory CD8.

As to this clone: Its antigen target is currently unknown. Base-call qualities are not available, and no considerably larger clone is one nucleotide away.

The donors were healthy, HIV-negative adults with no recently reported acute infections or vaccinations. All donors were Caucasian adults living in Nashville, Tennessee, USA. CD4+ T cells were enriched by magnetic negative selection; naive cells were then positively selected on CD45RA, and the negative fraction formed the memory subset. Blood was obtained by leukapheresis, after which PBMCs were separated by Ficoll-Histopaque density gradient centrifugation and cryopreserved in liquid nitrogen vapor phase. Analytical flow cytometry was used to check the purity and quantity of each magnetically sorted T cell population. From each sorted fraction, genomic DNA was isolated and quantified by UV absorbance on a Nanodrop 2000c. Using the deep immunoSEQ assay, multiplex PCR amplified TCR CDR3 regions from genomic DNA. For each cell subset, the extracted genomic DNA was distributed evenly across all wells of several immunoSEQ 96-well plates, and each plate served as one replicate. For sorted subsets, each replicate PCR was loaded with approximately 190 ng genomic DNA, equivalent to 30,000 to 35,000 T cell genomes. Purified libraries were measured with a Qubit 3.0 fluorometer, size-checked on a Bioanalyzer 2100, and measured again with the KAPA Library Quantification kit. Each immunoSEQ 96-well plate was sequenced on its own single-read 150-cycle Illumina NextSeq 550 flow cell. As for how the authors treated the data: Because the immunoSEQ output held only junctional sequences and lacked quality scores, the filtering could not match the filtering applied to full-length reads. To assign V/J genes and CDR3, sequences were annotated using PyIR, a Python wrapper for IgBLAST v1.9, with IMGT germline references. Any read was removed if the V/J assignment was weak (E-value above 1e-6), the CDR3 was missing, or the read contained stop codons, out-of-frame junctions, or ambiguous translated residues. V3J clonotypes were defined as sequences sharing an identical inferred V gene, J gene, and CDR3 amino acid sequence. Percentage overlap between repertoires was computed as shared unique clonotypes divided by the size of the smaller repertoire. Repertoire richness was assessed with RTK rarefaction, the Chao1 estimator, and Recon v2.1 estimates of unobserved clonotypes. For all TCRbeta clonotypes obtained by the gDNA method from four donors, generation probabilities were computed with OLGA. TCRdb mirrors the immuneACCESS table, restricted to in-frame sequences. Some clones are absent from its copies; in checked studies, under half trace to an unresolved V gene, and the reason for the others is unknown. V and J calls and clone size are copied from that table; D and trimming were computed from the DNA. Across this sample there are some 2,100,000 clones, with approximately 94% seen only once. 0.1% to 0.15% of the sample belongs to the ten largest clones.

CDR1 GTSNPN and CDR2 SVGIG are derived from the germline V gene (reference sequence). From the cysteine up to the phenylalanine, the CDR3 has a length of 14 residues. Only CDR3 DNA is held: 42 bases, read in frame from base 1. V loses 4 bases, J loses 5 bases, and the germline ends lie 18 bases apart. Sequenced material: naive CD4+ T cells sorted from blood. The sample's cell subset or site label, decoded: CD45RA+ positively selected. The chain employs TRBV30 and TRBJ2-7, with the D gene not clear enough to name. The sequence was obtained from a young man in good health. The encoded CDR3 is CAWNHDRFFDEQYF. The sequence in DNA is TGTGCCTGGAACCACGACCGCTTTTTCGACGAGCAGTACTTC.